This entry lists 14 T cell receptor beta chains sequenced from one sample in a study of cytomegalovirus exposure and HLA in healthy donors. In the PCR, 60 Vbeta and 13 Jbeta primers were used. TCRdb keeps only in-frame clones here, not all; method: immunoSEQ multiplex PCR. The sample has 50,000 to 65,000 clones, about 80% seen once. Specimen: PBMCs. These receptors all come from a man aged 50-59 years in good health and CMV-seropositive.

In DNA, the CDR3 is TGCGCCAGCAGCTTTAGTGCAACTAATGAAAAACTGTTTTTT. Its translation: CASSFSATNEKLFF. The V and J genes are TRBV5-1 and TRBJ1-4; no reliable D call. The V gene lost 2 bases and the J gene lost 0 bases, with 5 bases spanning the gap. The CDR3 has 14 residues. Germline values: CDR1 SGHRS, CDR2 YFSETQ.

The rearrangement uses TRBV28 and TRBJ1-1; D unresolved. The germline V gene encodes CDR1 MDHEN and CDR2 SYDVKM. Trimming took 5 bases from V and 2 from J, leaving 12 bases between them. The CDR3 is made up of 14 amino acids. The CDR3 nucleotides are TGTGCCAGCAGTCCAATTTACTATAACACTGAAGCTTTCTTT. This encodes CASSPIYYNTEAFF.

This rearrangement joins TRBV6-5 to TRBJ2-7; 7 bases agree with TRBD1. With V trimmed by 6 bases and J by 4 bases, 9 bases remained unmatched. Germline CDR1 is MNHEY and CDR2 is SVGAGI. This CDR3 is built from 14 residues. The DNA for the CDR3 is TGTGCCAGCAGGATGACAGGGATTGGGTACGAGCAGTACTTC. This gives the protein CASRMTGIGYEQYF.

J is TRBJ2-3 and V is TRBV11-1; 11 bases match TRBD1. Germline CDR1 is SGHAT and CDR2 is FQDESV (reference sequence). The V segment lost 1 base and the J segment 7 bases; nucleotides outside the gene matches: 4. This CDR3 comprises 15 residues. The CDR3 region has the DNA TGTGCCAGCAGCTTAGGCGGACAGGGGGCGAATACGCAGTATTTT. Amino acid sequence: CASSLGGQGANTQYF.

Turning to this clone: Different DNA sequences within this sample yield the same CDR3. The rearrangement joins TRBV6-4 to TRBJ1-5; 8 nucleotides align to TRBD1. V lost 8 bases to trimming and J lost 4 bases; unmatched junction nucleotides: 4. CDR1 and CDR2 from the germline V gene are MRHNA and SNTAGT. There are 13 residues in the CDR3. CDR3: CASGTGGNQPQHF. In nucleotides, the CDR3 is TGTGCCAGCGGAACAGGGGGAAATCAGCCCCAGCATTTT.

CDR3 sequence (DNA): TGTGCCTGGAGCCCCCCGGGGGGTTTGCTGTTTTTT. Translation gives CAWSPPGGLLFF. The V gene is TRBV30, the J gene TRBJ1-4; tentative D call: TRBD1 (5 bases). Per germline, CDR1 GTSNPN and CDR2 SVGIG (reference sequence). The CDR3 sequence is 12 residues long. V lost 3 bases, J lost 14 bases, and 16 bases lay in between.

The chain employs TRBV12-2 and TRBJ1-3; TRBD1 is the table's D call, not checked against the DNA. TRBV12-2 is annotated as a pseudogene. CDR3 length equals 15 residues. The CDR3 DNA reads TGTGCAAGTCGCCGAACAGGGCCCTCTGGAAACACCATATATTTT. Residues: CASRRTGPSGNTIYF.

The rearrangement joins TRBV7-9 to TRBJ2-3; 8 nucleotides line up with TRBD2. The CDR3 consists of 16 residues. The ends lost 3 bases at V and 1 base at J; junction bases unmatched: 6. Germline V gives CDR1 SEHNR, CDR2 FQNEAQ (reference sequence). The CDR3 sequence: CASSLVAGPGTDTQYF. The CDR3 nucleotides read TGTGCCAGCAGCTTGGTAGCGGGACCCGGCACAGATACGCAGTATTTT.

This clone came up a few times. The chain joins TRBV7-2 to TRBJ1-2; D gene uncertain. This CDR3 has 12 amino acids. Between the trimmed V and J ends, which lost 3 bases and 3 bases, there was a span of 5 bases. Germline CDR1 and CDR2: SGHTA and FQGNSA. The CDR3, as DNA: TGTGCCAGCAGCTTTCTAGACTATGGCTACACCTTC. Translation: CASSFLDYGYTF.

This sequence joins TRBV7-9 and TRBJ2-6; D possibly corresponds to TRBD2 (6 bases). This CDR3 comprises 17 residues. The germline CDR1 and CDR2 sequences are SEHNR and FQNEAQ (reference sequence). V was clipped by 2 bases and J by 0 bases, with 11 bases between them. The CDR3 DNA reads TGTGCCAGCAGCTTACCCCTTAGCGGCTCTGGGGCCAACGTCCTGACTTTC. Protein product: CASSLPLSGSGANVLTF.

At least ten counts were recorded for this clone. V usage is TRBV4-2 and J usage is TRBJ1-2; the D is unclear. The CDR3 has 14 amino acids. Deletions cut 10 bases from V and 5 bases from J, with 20 bases between. CDR1 is LGHNA and CDR2 is YNFKEQ in the germline V gene. The CDR3 region has the DNA TGTGCCACCATACACGCTAGGAGGAAATATGGCTACACCTTC. Amino acid sequence: CATIHARRKYGYTF.

V usage is TRBV11-3 and J usage is TRBJ2-5, with D perhaps TRBD2 (6 bases). CDR1 is SGHNT and CDR2 is YENEEA in the germline V gene. V was pared by 5 bases and J by 4 bases, with 20 bases between. This CDR3 has 16 amino acids. The CDR3 bases are TGTGCCAGCAGCCCGGGCCTAGCGAGGGGTCTAGAGACCCAGTACTTC. Amino acids: CASSPGLARGLETQYF.

V usage is TRBV7-9 and J usage is TRBJ2-1; TRBD2 agrees at 12 bases. The germline gives CDR1 SEHNR, CDR2 FQNEAQ (reference sequence). The J segment lost 7 bases and the V segment lost 4 bases, leaving 14 bases of the junction unmatched. This CDR3 region has 18 residues. The CDR3 sequence: CASSSPAMTSGRRNEQFF. The DNA for the CDR3 is TGTGCCAGCAGCTCCCCGGCAATGACTAGCGGGAGACGGAATGAGCAGTTCTTC.

Here the CDR3 reads CASSAGLAVQKFF. The DNA of the CDR3 is TGTGCCAGTAGTGCCGGACTAGCGGTCCAAAAGTTCTTC. The rearrangement links TRBV19 to TRBJ2-1; 10 nucleotides align to TRBD2. Germline V lookup: CDR1 LNHDA, CDR2 SQIVND (reference sequence). V was pared by 5 bases and J by 14 bases, with 9 bases of the junction left unmatched. The CDR3 has 13 amino acids.